The clone carrying this T cell receptor beta chain has at least ten counts. Antigen unknown. TCR beta CDR3 sequences were amplified from RNA transcripts. Researchers ran a first-round RT-PCR on the TCR CDR3 using the HTBI primer set. TCRdb recomputed calls from the multiplex PCR reads with MiXCR, one row per CDR3 protein. This sample has about 590,000 distinct CDR3 sequences, with approximately 15% found just once. The sample is drawn from a study of T cells in Graves' hyperthyroidism and ophthalmopathy. Findings of the study overall: It was a median approximately 6.9 months before onset that the model predicted ophthalmopathy.

If no ophthalmopathy progression occurred within 18 months, Graves' hyperthyroidism was stable. Each patient was aged 18 to 65 and had newly diagnosed hyperthyroidism of under 2 months' duration. Diagnoses rested on clinical symptoms, serum thyroxine and TRAb, thyroid ultrasound and orbital computed tomography. CDR3 length: 16 amino acids. Germline loops: CDR1 SGHRS, CDR2 YFSETQ. The ends lost 2 bases at V and 0 bases at J; junction bases unmatched: 7. Sequencing was performed on blood. The receptor comes from a woman aged 25-40 years with Graves' hyperthyroidism. The V call is TRBV5-1, the J call TRBJ1-1; TRBD1 matches at 7 bases. In nucleotides, the CDR3 is TGCGCCAGCAGCTTTTGGGACAGAAAAATGAACACTGAAGCTTTCTTT. It specifies CASSFWDRKMNTEAFF.